These 30 T cell receptor beta chains originate from one sample sequenced in a study of blood T cell repertoires in COVID-19. Profiling relied on immunoSEQ multiplex PCR, and the TCRdb table lists in-frame clones only, not all of them. The table shows 45,000 or so clones, with under 90% occurring only once. The sample consisted of peripheral blood. Receptors originate from a human donor in a cohort sampled during active COVID-19.

CDR3 in amino acids: CASSEDTSYEQYF. DNA of the CDR3: TGTGCCAGCAGTGAGGACACCTCCTACGAGCAGTACTTC. The chain employs TRBV2 and TRBJ2-7, with D tentatively TRBD1 (5 bases). Germline-derived CDR1 and CDR2 are SNHLY and FYNNEI. CDR3 size: 13 residues. Trimming removed 3 bases from V and 0 bases from J, with 6 bases in between.

The genes are TRBV4-1 and TRBJ2-3, with 8 bases aligning to TRBD1. The junction had 7 bases not matched to a gene; V was cut back by 0 bases and J by 2 bases. This CDR3 has 17 amino acids. The germline V gene encodes CDR1 MGHRA and CDR2 YSYEKL. DNA of the CDR3: TGCGCCAGCAGCCAAGATCTTGGCAGGGGGCCCACAGATACGCAGTATTTT. Its protein is CASSQDLGRGPTDTQYF.

This clone was counted a few times. This sequence joins TRBV5-5 and TRBJ2-1, with D maybe TRBD2 (5 bases). The germline V and J ends were trimmed by 4 bases and 4 bases, with 15 bases remaining between them. The CDR3 totals 15 residues. Germline V gene sequence: CDR1 SGHKS, CDR2 YYEKEE (reference sequence). CDR3 loop: CASSPGSGPYNEQFF. The CDR3 DNA reads TGTGCCAGCAGCCCTGGCAGCGGACCTTACAATGAGCAGTTCTTC.

This clone was observed a handful of times. This chain links TRBV11-2 with TRBJ2-7, with D possibly being TRBD1 (5 bases). CDR3 length: 15 residues. Germline CDR1 is SGHAT and CDR2 is FQNNGV. The V end lost 1 base, the J end lost 2 bases, and 12 bases lay between the germline ends. The chain's CDR3 is CASSLARGQAYEQYF. The CDR3 DNA sequence: TGTGCCAGCAGCTTAGCTAGGGGTCAGGCCTACGAGCAGTACTTC.

This clone was recorded once. This chain connects TRBV12-3 or TRBV12-4 to TRBJ1-4, with D possibly TRBD1 on 6 matching bases. There are 13 residues in the CDR3. V dropped 1 base and J dropped 13 bases, with 13 bases sitting between them. This CDR3 is CASSLGQRGGLFF. The CDR3 DNA sequence: TGTGCCAGCAGTTTAGGCCAGCGAGGGGGACTGTTTTTT.

This rearrangement joins TRBV11-2 to TRBJ2-7, with TRBD1 identical over 8 bases. Germline V CDR1 and CDR2: SGHAT, FQNNGV. Trimming cost V 1 base and J 4 bases; bases outside gene matches: 12. The CDR3 is made up of 17 amino acids. The CDR3 reads CASSLAVGTGGRYEQYF. CDR3 coding DNA: TGTGCCAGCAGCTTAGCCGTCGGGACAGGTGGACGTTACGAGCAGTACTTC.

The chain joins TRBV7-8 to TRBJ1-2; D is undetermined. Trimming removed 2 bases from V and 5 bases from J, with 9 bases in between. Germline V gene data show CDR1 as SGHVS and CDR2 as FQNEAQ. CDR3 length equals 13 residues. CDR3 nucleotides: TGTGCCAGCAGCTTACCCGAGGGTTATGGCTACACCTTC. Translating it yields CASSLPEGYGYTF.

The chain's CDR3 is CATSEAGSYEQYV. CDR3 nucleotides: TGTGCCACTTCGGAGGCAGGCTCCTACGAGCAGTACGTC. The rearrangement links TRBV19 to TRBJ2-7; D might be TRBD2 (5 bases). V lost 10 bases, J lost 0 bases, and 13 bases lay in between. The CDR3 extends over 13 amino acids. The germline V gene has CDR1 LNHDA and CDR2 SQIVND (reference sequence).

The genes are TRBV19 and TRBJ1-1; no firm D call. The ends were cut back, 3 bases at V and 2 bases at J, with 7 bases in the middle. The CDR3 sequence is 13 residues long. Per germline, CDR1 LNHDA and CDR2 SQIVND (reference sequence). CDR3 nucleotides: TGTGCCAGTAGTATCGGGGTAAACACTGAAGCTTTCTTT. Its protein product is CASSIGVNTEAFF. Full variable domain (missing parts from reference TRBV19 and TRBJ1-1): DGGITQSPKYLFRKEGQNVTLSCEQNLNHDAMYWYRQDPGQGLRLIYYSQIVNDFQKGDIAEGYSVSREKKESFPLTVTSAQKNPTAFYLCASSIGVNTEAFFGQGTRLTVV.

The genes are TRBV2 and TRBJ1-5, with 8 bases matching TRBD1. The CDR3 runs 14 residues. After removal of 6 bases from V and 7 bases from J, the junction contained 8 bases not matched to a gene. The germline V gene has CDR1 SNHLY and CDR2 FYNNEI. CDR3 nucleotide sequence: TGTGCCAGCAGGGCAGGGGGCGCGGGGCAGCCCCAGCATTTT. Protein sequence: CASRAGGAGQPQHF.

V and J are TRBV14 and TRBJ2-7, with 11 bases matching TRBD1. The CDR3 is 14 residues long. The ends lost 4 bases at V and 10 bases at J; junction bases unmatched: 9. The germline gives CDR1 SGHDN, CDR2 FVKESK. The CDR3 reads CASSRPGTGGFQYF. In DNA, the CDR3 is TGTGCCAGCAGCCGTCCGGGGACAGGGGGTTTCCAGTACTTC.

V and J are TRBV28 and TRBJ2-5; D may be TRBD2 (5 bases). CDR1 and CDR2 (germline): MDHEN, SYDVKM. V was pared by 6 bases and J by 5 bases, with 10 bases between. The CDR3 sequence is 12 residues long. The CDR3 reads CASRRSGETQYF. The CDR3 DNA reads as TGTGCCAGCAGACGTTCGGGGGAGACCCAGTACTTC.

CDR3 in DNA: TGTGCCAGCTCACCCACCCGGGACATCTATGGCTACACCTTC. It yields the protein CASSPTRDIYGYTF. The chain carries TRBV18 and TRBJ1-2; the D gene is possibly TRBD1 (6 bases). Germline V gene sequence: CDR1 KGHSH, CDR2 LQKENI. This CDR3 has 14 amino acids. V was cut by 3 bases and J by 4 bases, with 12 bases left in between. The variable domain in full, with the rest retrieved from reference TRBV18 and TRBJ1-2, is NAGVMQNPRHLVRRRGQEARLRCSPMKGHSHVYWYRQLPEEGLKFMVYLQKENIIDESGMPKERFSAEFPKEGPSILRIQQVVRGDSAAYFCASSPTRDIYGYTFGSGTRLTVV.

The V gene is TRBV14, the J gene TRBJ1-5; D gene unclear. V lost 5 bases to trimming and J lost 1 base, with 6 bases between them. Germline CDR1 is SGHDN and CDR2 is FVKESK. The CDR3 has 13 residues. CDR3 loop: CASSGDSNQPQHF. In DNA form, the CDR3 reads TGTGCCAGCAGCGGAGACAGCAATCAGCCCCAGCATTTT.

This clone was counted a few times. The chain links TRBV2 to TRBJ1-1, with TRBD1 matching over 7 bases. The length of the CDR3 is 15 residues. V lost 0 bases and J lost 2; bases outside the gene matches: 3. Germline V gives CDR1 SNHLY, CDR2 FYNNEI. The CDR3 spells CASSEAGQPNTEAFF. CDR3 DNA: TGTGCCAGCAGTGAAGCGGGACAGCCAAACACTGAAGCTTTCTTT.

J is TRBJ1-1 and V is TRBV12-3 or TRBV12-4; D is uncertain. Deletions cut 5 bases from V and 8 bases from J, with 9 bases between. The length of the CDR3 is 11 residues. The CDR3 DNA reads TGTGCCAGCAGTGCCTTCAGGGAAGCTTTCTTT. Translated: CASSAFREAFF.

Comment on this clone: Its ends do not fully match the called genes, so a read error is possible. For the CDR3, the DNA is TGTGCCAGCTGTTTCGGGGGGGCCGGGGGCTACACCTTC. As protein: CASCFGGAGGYTF. The rearrangement uses TRBV28 and TRBJ1-2, with a possible D match to TRBD1 (6 bases). This CDR3 is built from 13 residues. CDR1 is MDHEN, CDR2 SYDVKM, per germline.

The V gene is TRBV6-5, the J gene TRBJ2-3; TRBD2 matches 8 bases. The CDR3 extends over 14 amino acids. Looked up from germline, CDR1 is MNHEY and CDR2 is SVGAGI. V gave up 8 bases and J gave up 1 base; unmatched junction bases: 5. The DNA of the CDR3 is TGTGCCAGCCGGGAGGGGTGGCGCACAGATACGCAGTATTTT. The encoded protein is CASREGWRTDTQYF.

This chain links TRBV19 with TRBJ2-1; D ambiguous. The CDR3 is 18 amino acids. The V end was cut by 4 bases, the J end by 0 bases, with 19 bases between. Germline assignment: CDR1 LNHDA and CDR2 SQIVND (reference sequence). CDR3 loop: CASSTRHNFLSSYNEQFF. The DNA for the CDR3 is TGTGCCAGTAGTACGCGGCACAACTTTCTCAGCTCCTACAATGAGCAGTTCTTC.

The V and J genes are TRBV27 and TRBJ1-1; no reliable D call. V dropped 6 bases and J dropped 1 base, with 12 bases sitting between them. The CDR3 contains 14 residues. In germline, CDR1 is MNHEY, CDR2 SMNVEV (reference sequence). CDR3 region: CASRTPGGNTEAFF. As DNA, the CDR3 is TGTGCCAGCAGGACCCCGGGAGGGAACACTGAAGCTTTCTTT.

The J gene is TRBJ2-7, the V gene TRBV2; 9 positions match TRBD1. The germline V gene encodes CDR1 SNHLY and CDR2 FYNNEI. The length of the CDR3 is 15 residues. Trimming cost V 2 bases and J 5 bases; bases outside gene matches: 7. The CDR3 here is CASSEMGQGANEQYF. The CDR3 DNA is TGTGCCAGCAGTGAAATGGGACAGGGTGCCAACGAGCAGTACTTC. Full variable domain (remainder filled in from reference TRBV2 and TRBJ2-7): EPEVTQTPSHQVTQMGQEVILRCVPISNHLYFYWYRQILGQKVEFLVSFYNNEISEKSEIFDDQFSVERPDGSNFTLKIRSTKLEDSAMYFCASSEMGQGANEQYFGPGTRLTVT.

On this clone: A read error may account for a junction end that differs from germline. The rearrangement joins TRBV9 to TRBJ2-1; 7 bases agree with TRBD2. Germline values: CDR1 SGDLS, CDR2 YYNGEE. The CDR3 has 14 residues. CDR3 DNA: TGTGCCAGCAGCGAGGGGACTAACTACAATGCGCAGTTCTTC. As protein: CASSEGTNYNAQFF. The full variable domain, rest sourced from reference TRBV9 and TRBJ2-1, is DSGVTQTPKHLITATGQRVTLRCSPRSGDLSVYWYQQSLDQGLQFLIQYYNGEERAKGNILERFSAQQFPDLHSELNLSSLELGDSALYFCASSEGTNYNAQFFGPGTRLTVL.

The chain joins TRBV9 to TRBJ2-1; TRBD2 is a possible D gene (6 bases). V was cut by 1 base and J by 5 bases, with 13 bases left in between. CDR1 is SGDLS and CDR2 is YYNGEE in the germline V gene. The CDR3 length is 15 residues. The CDR3 loop is CASSVSSGSHNEQFF. The DNA for the CDR3 is TGTGCCAGCAGCGTAAGTAGCGGTTCACACAATGAGCAGTTCTTC.

The CDR3 protein is CASGLQGGAAYEQYF. CDR3 DNA: TGTGCCAGCGGCCTCCAGGGAGGAGCGGCCTACGAGCAGTACTTC. The chain recombines TRBV5-4 with TRBJ2-7, with a tentative D call TRBD2 (6 bases). The CDR3 runs to 15 residues. Germline CDR1 reads SGHNT; CDR2 reads YYREEE (reference sequence). V lost 7 bases to trimming and J lost 2 bases, with 19 bases between them.

This clone was counted a single time. The chain uses TRBV29-1 and TRBJ1-2; tentative D call: TRBD1 (6 bases). The CDR3 extends over 15 amino acids. Germline assignment: CDR1 SQVTM and CDR2 ANQGSEA. The ends were cut back, 1 base at V and 0 bases at J, with 12 bases in the middle. CDR3 amino acids: CSVEGGRGTNYGYTF. The CDR3, as DNA: TGCAGCGTTGAAGGGGGCAGGGGCACTAACTATGGCTACACCTTC. Looking up the rest from reference TRBV29-1 and TRBJ1-2 gives the full variable domain: SAVISQKPSRDICQRGTSLTIQCQVDSQVTMMFWYRQQPGQSLTLIATANQGSEATYESGFVIDKFPISRPNLTFSTLTVSNMSPEDSSIYLCSVEGGRGTNYGYTFGSGTRLTVV.

The chain carries TRBV18 and TRBJ2-5; D not certain. The CDR3 sequence is 17 residues long. Germline V CDR1 and CDR2: KGHSH, LQKENI. V lost 2 bases to trimming and J lost 1 base, with 17 bases between them. The CDR3 DNA sequence: TGTGCCAGCTCACCAATGTCCAGGCTCGAACCCCAAGAGACCCAGTACTTC. This translates into CASSPMSRLEPQETQYF. Full variable domain (missing parts from reference TRBV18 and TRBJ2-5): NAGVMQNPRHLVRRRGQEARLRCSPMKGHSHVYWYRQLPEEGLKFMVYLQKENIIDESGMPKERFSAEFPKEGPSILRIQQVVRGDSAAYFCASSPMSRLEPQETQYFGPGTRLLVL.

Written as DNA, the CDR3 is TGTGCCAGCAGCTTGGATGTTAACCAAGAGACCCAGTACTTC. Translated: CASSLDVNQETQYF. V gene TRBV5-4 combines with J gene TRBJ2-5; D remains ambiguous. Trimming removed 0 bases from V and 0 bases from J, with 6 bases in between. This CDR3 contains 14 residues. In germline, CDR1 is SGHNT, CDR2 YYREEE (reference sequence).

V usage is TRBV4-1 and J usage is TRBJ2-4, with D perhaps TRBD2 (6 bases). Germline V gives CDR1 MGHRA, CDR2 YSYEKL. The V gene lost 1 base and the J gene lost 1 base, with 17 bases spanning the gap. The CDR3 covers 18 residues. CDR3 amino acids: CASSQGISRGMAKNIQYF. CDR3 DNA sequence: TGCGCCAGCAGCCAAGGGATTTCCCGGGGGATGGCCAAAAACATTCAGTACTTC.

This clone occurred once. The chain joins TRBV7-2 to TRBJ2-4; 10 nucleotides agree with TRBD2. Germline CDR1 and CDR2: SGHTA and FQGNSA. This CDR3 contains 14 residues. The trim removed 3 bases at V and 7 bases at J, leaving 3 bases unmatched. CDR3 residues: CASSFSTSGNIQYF. The CDR3 DNA reads as TGTGCCAGCAGCTTCTCGACTAGCGGGAACATTCAGTACTTC.

The rearrangement joins TRBV30 to TRBJ1-2, with D hard to call. The CDR3 extends over 14 amino acids. Trimming removed 2 bases at V and 4 bases at J, with 14 bases between. Germline V gene sequence: CDR1 GTSNPN, CDR2 SVGIG (reference sequence). The CDR3 reads CAWSRGPDGYGYTF. DNA for the CDR3: TGTGCCTGGAGTCGCGGGCCGGATGGCTATGGCTACACCTTC.